This TCR beta chain was sequenced in a study of blood T cells in healthy people across ages. The authors ran a second PCR of 7 to 11 cycles using a sample-barcoded 5' primer and a J-beta primer mix. TCRdb passed the 5' RACE reads through MiXCR, listing each CDR3 protein once. There are some 1.4 million distinct CDR3 sequences in the sample; about 43% occur only once, and 7% to 9% lies in the top ten. Each donor was a healthy Caucasian individual from Russia, aged roughly 6 to 90. This CDR3 contains 15 residues. Trimming cost V 3 bases and J 3 bases; bases outside gene matches: 7. From germline, CDR1 is MNHNS and CDR2 SASEGT.

The chain links TRBV6-1 to TRBJ1-1, with 7 bases that match TRBD1. The TCR comes from a woman under 30 in good health. Source material: blood. DNA of the CDR3: TGTGCCAGCAGTGACAGGGGGTTACGGGACACTGAAGCTTTCTTT. Its protein is CASSDRGLRDTEAFF.